Presented here are 14 T cell receptor beta chains from one specimen sequenced in a study of read filtering for tumor transcriptome and immune sequencing. This library used roughly 430 ng RNA and molecular barcoded adaptors spanning alpha/delta and beta/gamma chains. TCRdb independently ran MiXCR on the reads; one entry per CDR3 protein. The repertoire consists of 37,000 or so distinct CDR3 sequences, with roughly an eighth occurring once and the leading ten covering more than 35%. Sequencing used a population of CD138-negative cells sorted from bone marrow. Receptors originate from a donor over 35 with multiple myeloma.

This clonotype came up many times. The chain has TRBV24-1 and TRBJ2-2, with a weak D call TRBD1 (6 bases). Germline V gives CDR1 KGHDR, CDR2 SFDVKD. The CDR3 is 15 amino acids. V lost 4 bases, J lost 5 bases, and 13 bases lay in between. CDR3: CATSDIRGRTGELFF. CDR3 DNA sequence: TGTGCCACCAGTGACATCAGGGGAAGGACCGGGGAGCTGTTTTTT.

V gene TRBV6-5 combines with J gene TRBJ2-2; 7 bases are a match to TRBD1. With 5 bases clipped from V and 5 bases from J, the junction kept 14 bases outside the gene matches. The CDR3 has 17 residues. Germline V gene data show CDR1 as MNHEY and CDR2 as SVGAGI. The CDR3 DNA is TGTGCCAGCAGTCGGACAGGCCTACGCTCCTTTACCGGGGAGCTGTTTTTT. This translates into CASSRTGLRSFTGELFF.

A few counts support this clonotype. The chain is built from TRBV10-3 and TRBJ2-1, with D tentatively TRBD1 (7 bases). The CDR3 has 11 residues. CDR1 and CDR2 (germline): ENHRY, SYGVKD. Trimming shortened V by 11 bases and J by 10 bases, and 15 bases separated the two germline ends. CDR3 loop: CALWTGGEQFF. DNA for the CDR3: TGTGCCCTGTGGACAGGAGGGGAGCAGTTCTTC.

This clonotype appeared many times. The chain is built from TRBV7-9 and TRBJ2-2, with D possibly being TRBD1 or TRBD2 (5 bases each). Germline V gene lookup returns CDR1 SEHNR and CDR2 FQNEAQ (reference sequence). Trimming cost V 5 bases and J 2 bases, with 18 bases left between them. The CDR3 has 17 amino acids. The CDR3 loop reads CASSPRGVAFNTGELFF. CDR3 DNA sequence: TGTGCCAGCAGCCCACGAGGGGTAGCCTTCAACACCGGGGAGCTGTTTTTT.

This clonotype was seen repeatedly, ten times or more. The rearrangement joins TRBV7-2 to TRBJ1-6; D may be TRBD1 (5 bases). Germline lookup yields CDR1 SGHTA and CDR2 FQGNSA. CDR3 length equals 15 residues. V lost 1 base and J 8 bases, leaving 12 bases between the germline ends. The CDR3 protein is CASSLGPKGHSPLHF. The DNA for the CDR3 is TGTGCCAGCAGCTTAGGTCCTAAGGGGCATTCACCCCTCCACTTT.

This clonotype was recorded at least ten times. The rearrangement links TRBV20-1 to TRBJ2-7; 9 nucleotides match TRBD1. This CDR3 spans 13 amino acids. Germline assignment: CDR1 DFQATT and CDR2 SNEGSKA (reference sequence). Trimming removed 6 bases from V and 3 bases from J; junction bases left unmatched: 6. In DNA form, the CDR3 reads TGCAGTGCGGTGCGGGACAGGGTCTACGAGCAGTACTTC. Residues: CSAVRDRVYEQYF.

This clonotype was detected ten times or more. CDR3: CASRREGNQPQHF. CDR3 sequence (DNA): TGTGCCAGCAGAAGAGAGGGGAATCAGCCCCAGCATTTT. V is TRBV12-3 or TRBV12-4 and J is TRBJ1-5; maybe TRBD1 (5 bases). The V end was cut by 6 bases, the J end by 4 bases, with 10 bases between. This CDR3 comprises 13 residues.

With respect to this clonotype: This clone may be a read error of a much larger clone one base away. The chain combines TRBV19 with TRBJ2-7; D gene unclear. Germline lookup yields CDR1 LNHDA and CDR2 SQIVND (reference sequence). The CDR3 sequence is 12 residues long. V was pared by 1 base and J by 7 bases, with 8 bases between. The CDR3 loop is CASSIGVSEQYF. For the CDR3, the DNA is TGTGCCAGTAGTATAGGGGTCTCGGAGCAGTACTTC.

The chain couples TRBV27 to TRBJ2-4; D unclear. CDR1 MNHEY and CDR2 SMNVEV come from the germline V gene (reference sequence). The CDR3 length is 15 residues. V lost 3 bases and J lost 0, with 9 bases in between. Here the CDR3 DNA reads TGTGCCAGCAGTTTCATTACAGAAGCCAAAAACATTCAGTACTTC. Translation: CASSFITEAKNIQYF.

In the case of this clonotype: Sequence at one end of the junction differs from germline and may be a read error. V is TRBV6-2 or TRBV6-3 and J is TRBJ1-1; D possibly corresponds to TRBD1 (6 bases). The CDR3 spans 18 residues. CDR1 and CDR2 from the germline V gene are MNHEY and SVGEGT. The CDR3 loop reads CASNYSTWGRVENTEASF. The CDR3 DNA sequence: TGTGCCAGCAATTACTCGACTTGGGGGCGCGTTGAGAACACTGAAGCTTCCTTT.

The chain employs TRBV20-1 and TRBJ2-1, with 12 bases aligning to TRBD2. The ends lost 4 bases at V and 10 bases at J; junction bases unmatched: 8. CDR1 is DFQATT and CDR2 is SNEGSKA in the germline V gene (reference sequence). The CDR3 runs 14 residues. This chain's CDR3 is CSATSGRAFSEQFF. The DNA of the CDR3 is TGCAGTGCTACTAGCGGGAGGGCCTTTTCCGAGCAGTTCTTC.

In its sample, this clonotype was seen many times. The chain combines TRBV6-2 or TRBV6-3 with TRBJ2-7; 8 bases align to TRBD1. This CDR3 spans 14 amino acids. Germline V lookup: CDR1 MNHEY, CDR2 SVGEGT. V trimming: 6 bases; J trimming: 2 bases; junction bases outside the gene matches: 6. The CDR3 loop reads CASSTGQGTYEQYF. CDR3 DNA: TGTGCCAGCAGCACCGGACAGGGCACCTACGAGCAGTACTTC.

Judged by abundance, this clonotype is medium-sized. V gene TRBV11-2 combines with J gene TRBJ2-7, with D possibly matching TRBD2 (5 bases). Germline V gives CDR1 SGHAT, CDR2 FQNNGV. V was trimmed by 4 bases and J by 3 bases, leaving 10 bases between them. This CDR3 contains 13 residues. For the CDR3, the DNA is TGTGCCAGCAGCTGGGAGAAAGACTACGAGCAGTACTTC. Its protein is CASSWEKDYEQYF.

At least ten counts were recorded for this clonotype. A read error may account for a junction end that differs from germline. V and J are TRBV20-1 and TRBJ2-7; D is perhaps TRBD1 (5 bases). The CDR3 consists of 15 residues. The germline V gene has CDR1 DFQATT and CDR2 SNEGSKA (reference sequence). CDR3 residues: CSACPRTLTSCEQYF. CDR3 in DNA: TGCAGTGCTTGCCCGAGGACACTGACGTCCTGCGAGCAGTACTTC.